This T cell receptor (beta chain) was observed in a study of blood T cell repertoires in COVID-19. From germline, CDR1 is SNHLY and CDR2 FYNNEI. This CDR3 comprises 14 residues. Deletions cut 2 bases from V and 1 base from J, with 6 bases between. Data came from immunoSEQ multiplex PCR; TCRdb stores just in-frame clones and leaves some out. The sample holds fewer than 200,000 clones; approximately 84% are singletons and the top ten take 5.5% to 7.5%. This TCR was recovered from a human donor in a cohort sampled during active COVID-19. Sequencing input: peripheral blood. The V and J genes are TRBV2 and TRBJ2-1; D possibly corresponds to TRBD1 (5 bases). Here the CDR3 reads CASSEKGSYNEQFF. For the CDR3, the DNA is TGTGCCAGCAGTGAAAAGGGGTCCTACAATGAGCAGTTCTTC.